These 26 T cell receptor beta chains share one sample of origin, sequenced in a study of shared clonotypes between healthy human individuals. Profiled with immunoSEQ multiplex PCR; TCRdb holds only in-frame clones, not every one. The sample includes hundreds of thousands of clones, approximately 79% of them seen just once. The sequenced sample was memory CD4+ T cells sorted from blood. Subset in this sample: CD45RA-negative fraction. These receptors were obtained from a woman in her 30s in good health.

This chain connects TRBV30 to TRBJ1-3; D might be TRBD1 (5 bases). V was trimmed by 5 bases and J by 2 bases, leaving 10 bases between them. This CDR3 is 13 amino acids long. In germline, CDR1 is GTSNPN, CDR2 SVGIG (reference sequence). CDR3 bases: TGTGCCTGGCAGGGATACCCTGGAAACACCATATATTTT. It is translated as CAWQGYPGNTIYF.

This chain joins TRBV10-3 and TRBJ1-5; D is possibly TRBD1 (6 bases). Trimming took 10 bases from V and 0 from J, leaving 25 bases between them. The germline V gene has CDR1 ENHRY and CDR2 SYGVKD. The CDR3 sequence is 18 residues long. This chain's CDR3 is CASSSPVQGQYSNQPQHF. CDR3 DNA: TGTGCCAGCAGCAGCCCCGTACAGGGCCAATATAGCAATCAGCCCCAGCATTTT.

This chain links TRBV6-5 with TRBJ2-5; 10 bases are a match to TRBD2. The germline V gene has CDR1 MNHEY and CDR2 SVGAGI. The CDR3 spans 14 residues. V was pared by 7 bases and J by 5 bases, with 7 bases of the junction left unmatched. Written as DNA, the CDR3 is TGTGCCAGCATCCAGAAAGCGGGAGGGGAGACCCAGTACTTC. Amino acids: CASIQKAGGETQYF.

There are a few counts of this clone. The genes are TRBV15 and TRBJ1-1; D is perhaps TRBD1 (5 bases). Looked up from germline, CDR1 is LNHNV and CDR2 is YYDKDF (reference sequence). The CDR3 consists of 15 residues. The V end lost 5 bases, the J end lost 1 base, and 14 bases lay between the germline ends. CDR3 protein: CATSGGTMENTEAFF. CDR3 DNA sequence: TGTGCCACCAGCGGGGGGACGATGGAGAACACTGAAGCTTTCTTT.

This chain links TRBV19 with TRBJ2-1; D gene unclear. Between the trimmed V and J ends, which lost 5 bases and 2 bases, there was a span of 10 bases. The CDR3 totals 14 residues. CDR1 and CDR2 from the germline V gene are LNHDA and SQIVND (reference sequence). In DNA, the CDR3 is TGTGCCAGTAGTCCCGGAGTTACCTACAATGAGCAGTTCTTC. Translation: CASSPGVTYNEQFF.

The chain employs TRBV5-1 and TRBJ2-7; 8 bases match TRBD2. In germline, CDR1 is SGHRS, CDR2 YFSETQ. V shed 3 bases and J 2 bases; nucleotides not matched to a gene: 4. This CDR3 region has 14 residues. The CDR3 region has the DNA TGCGCCAGCAGCTCACTAGCGGCACCCTACGAGCAGTACTTC. As protein: CASSSLAAPYEQYF.

This clone was seen a handful of times. The chain uses TRBV29-1 and TRBJ2-2; TRBD1 is a possible D gene (5 bases). The CDR3 is 13 residues long. V shed 7 bases and J shed 1 base, with 10 bases lying between them. Germline CDR1 and CDR2: SQVTM and ANQGSEA. The CDR3 loop is CSAADKNTGELFF. The CDR3 nucleotides read TGCAGCGCCGCGGACAAGAACACCGGGGAGCTGTTTTTT.

As concerns this clone: Within the sample, other DNA sequences also encode this same CDR3. The chain carries TRBV20-1 and TRBJ2-7; D call uncertain. This CDR3 region has 11 residues. Trimming removed 1 base from V and 6 bases from J, with 7 bases in between. CDR1 is DFQATT and CDR2 is SNEGSKA in the germline V gene (reference sequence). CDR3 sequence reads: CSARVDSEQYF. The CDR3, as DNA: TGCAGTGCTAGAGTGGATTCCGAGCAGTACTTC.

This sequence joins TRBV7-9 and TRBJ2-7; 7 bases are shared with TRBD1. Germline CDR1 reads SEHNR; CDR2 reads FQNEAQ (reference sequence). The junction had 7 bases not matched to a gene; V was cut back by 1 base and J by 7 bases. CDR3 length: 14 residues. Here the CDR3 reads CASSLGQGAAEQYF. The CDR3, as DNA: TGTGCCAGCAGCTTAGGACAGGGAGCGGCAGAGCAGTACTTC.

The chain is built from TRBV6-6 and TRBJ2-3, with 7 bases that match TRBD1. Per the germline V gene, CDR1 is MNHNY and CDR2 is SVGAGI (reference sequence). J lost 3 bases, V lost 7 bases, and 4 bases had no gene match. This CDR3 contains 13 residues. Written as DNA, the CDR3 is TGTGCCAGCACACAGGGGCTAACAGATACGCAGTATTTT. This codes for CASTQGLTDTQYF.

The CDR3, as DNA: TGTGCCAGCAGTTTATCGGGTTCTAAGGGCGAGCAGTACTTC. It encodes CASSLSGSKGEQYF. This sequence joins TRBV27 and TRBJ2-7; D remains ambiguous. This CDR3 has 14 amino acids. CDR1 and CDR2 from the germline V gene are MNHEY and SMNVEV (reference sequence). Between the trimmed V and J ends, which lost 0 bases and 6 bases, there was a span of 12 bases.

The gene calls are TRBV27 and TRBJ2-3; D unresolved. CDR1 and CDR2 from the germline V gene are MNHEY and SMNVEV (reference sequence). CDR3 length: 14 residues. The V end lost 8 bases, the J end lost 2 bases, and 14 bases lay between the germline ends. The CDR3 nucleotides read TGTGCCAGCGGATGGGTAGGACCCACAGATACGCAGTATTTT. It translates to CASGWVGPTDTQYF.

The rearrangement joins TRBV10-1 to TRBJ2-3; D possibly corresponds to TRBD2 (6 bases). Germline V gene data show CDR1 as WNHNN and CDR2 as SYGVQD (reference sequence). Between the trimmed V and J ends, which lost 10 bases and 1 base, there was a span of 18 bases. The CDR3 consists of 15 residues. This CDR3 is CATSRRDGGTDTQYF. In DNA, the CDR3 is TGCGCCACCTCCAGGCGGGATGGTGGCACAGATACGCAGTATTTT.

The V and J genes are TRBV6-5 and TRBJ1-1, with D unresolved. The germline gives CDR1 MNHEY, CDR2 SVGAGI. The CDR3 contains 15 residues. V was clipped by 0 bases and J by 0 bases, with 8 bases between them. The CDR3 DNA is TGTGCCAGCAGTTACTCGAACAGTCTGAACACTGAAGCTTTCTTT. This codes for CASSYSNSLNTEAFF.

This clone showed up just a few times. Other nucleotide sequences from this sample produce the same CDR3. The chain couples TRBV11-2 to TRBJ1-4; D ambiguous. Trimming cost V 0 bases and J 0 bases, with 8 bases left between them. The CDR3 totals 16 residues. Germline-derived CDR1 and CDR2 are SGHAT and FQNNGV. CDR3 residues: CASSLDRDATNEKLFF. CDR3 bases: TGTGCCAGCAGCTTAGACCGAGATGCAACTAATGAAAAACTGTTTTTT.

V gene TRBV29-1 combines with J gene TRBJ1-1; perhaps TRBD1 as D (6 bases). This CDR3 is 13 amino acids long. V lost 8 bases to trimming and J lost 6 bases, with 19 bases between them. From germline, CDR1 is SQVTM and CDR2 ANQGSEA. Written as DNA, the CDR3 is TGCAGCACGCGATCCCGGGACACTCCTGAAGCTTTCTTT. Translation gives CSTRSRDTPEAFF. Based on the CDR3 plus reference TRBV29-1 and TRBJ1-1, the full variable domain is SAVISQKPSRDICQRGTSLTIQCQVDSQVTMMFWYRQQPGQSLTLIATANQGSEATYESGFVIDKFPISRPNLTFSTLTVSNMSPEDSSIYLCSTRSRDTPEAFFGQGTRLTVV.

This clone has just a few counts. Other DNA variants within this sample encode the same CDR3. The chain combines TRBV5-1 with TRBJ2-2; D tentatively reads TRBD1 or TRBD2 (5 bases each). Germline V gene data show CDR1 as SGHRS and CDR2 as YFSETQ. V dropped 4 bases and J dropped 5 bases, with 12 bases sitting between them. The CDR3 spans 14 residues. The DNA of the CDR3 is TGCGCCAGCAGCCCGGGGACGGGAACCGGGGAGCTGTTTTTT. It codes for CASSPGTGTGELFF.

The chain recombines TRBV7-8 with TRBJ1-2; D remains ambiguous. The CDR3 runs to 13 residues. The germline V gene encodes CDR1 SGHVS and CDR2 FQNEAQ. V was pared by 5 bases and J by 5 bases, with 12 bases between. CDR3 in DNA: TGTGCCAGCAGCCGAACGGACGGGTATGGCTACACCTTC. As protein: CASSRTDGYGYTF.

The rearrangement joins TRBV18 to TRBJ2-3; TRBD2 agrees at 7 bases. The CDR3 consists of 16 residues. The V gene's germline CDR1 is KGHSH and CDR2 LQKENI. The V and J ends lost 3 bases and 5 bases, in that order; junction bases with no gene match: 11. Written as DNA, the CDR3 is TGTGCCAGCTCACCCGAAGGACTAGAAATAAAAGATACGCAGTATTTT. Translating it yields CASSPEGLEIKDTQYF.

This clone has only one observation. This chain uses TRBV5-6 with TRBJ2-7, with 8 nucleotides matching TRBD1. CDR1 is SGHDT and CDR2 is YYEEEE in the germline V gene. V was clipped by 3 bases and J by 2 bases; unmatched bases: 1. This CDR3 contains 13 residues. CDR3 amino acids: CASSSDRAYEQYF. Written as DNA, the CDR3 is TGTGCCAGCAGCTCGGACAGGGCCTACGAGCAGTACTTC. Full variable domain (remainder filled in from reference TRBV5-6 and TRBJ2-7): DAGVTQSPTHLIKTRGQQVTLRCSPKSGHDTVSWYQQALGQGPQFIFQYYEEEERQRGNFPDRFSGHQFPNYSSELNVNALLLGDSALYLCASSSDRAYEQYFGPGTRLTVT.

V usage is TRBV7-3 and J usage is TRBJ2-3, with unresolved D. The CDR3 totals 13 residues. V gave up 3 bases and J gave up 4 bases, with 8 bases separating them. Looked up from germline, CDR1 is SGHTA and CDR2 is FQGTGA. CDR3 nucleotide sequence: TGTGCCAGCAGCTTCTCGTTGGCAGATACGCAGTATTTT. Its translation: CASSFSLADTQYF.

This chain uses TRBV7-3 with TRBJ2-1; TRBD2 might be the D (6 bases). Per the germline V gene, CDR1 is SGHTA and CDR2 is FQGTGA. The CDR3 length is 16 residues. With 6 bases removed from V and 8 bases from J, the gap between germline ends came to 23 bases. CDR3 protein: CASRKQPLAGRDEQFF. CDR3 nucleotides: TGTGCCAGCAGAAAACAGCCACTAGCTGGGAGAGATGAGCAGTTCTTC. Variable domain in full (rest from reference TRBV7-3 and TRBJ2-1): GAGVSQTPSNKVTEKGKYVELRCDPISGHTALYWYRQSLGQGPEFLIYFQGTGAADDSGLPNDRFFAVRPEGSVSTLKIQRTERGDSAVYLCASRKQPLAGRDEQFFGPGTRLTVL.

CDR3 in amino acids: CASSRQGRTGELFF. The DNA for the CDR3 is TGTGCCAGTAGTCGGCAGGGGAGGACCGGGGAGCTGTTTTTT. The V gene is TRBV19, the J gene TRBJ2-2; D tentatively fits TRBD1 or TRBD2 (6 bases each). V shed 5 bases and J shed 5 bases, with 12 bases lying between them. This CDR3 has 14 amino acids. Germline assignment: CDR1 LNHDA and CDR2 SQIVND (reference sequence).

The chain uses TRBV7-8 and TRBJ1-1; 9 bases line up with TRBD1. CDR1 and CDR2 (germline): SGHVS, FQNEAQ. V was clipped by 6 bases and J by 7 bases; unmatched bases: 9. The CDR3 runs 14 residues. CDR3 loop: CASSQDRGINEAFF. DNA for the CDR3: TGTGCCAGCAGTCAAGACAGGGGGATAAATGAAGCTTTCTTT.

This clone appeared a single time. The V call is TRBV6-5, the J call TRBJ2-5, with D possibly TRBD1 on 5 matching bases. The DNA matches TRBJ2-7 better at its end, which makes the J call doubtful. CDR3 length equals 16 residues. Germline lookup yields CDR1 MNHEY and CDR2 SVGAGI. DNA for the CDR3: TGTGCCAGCAGTTACTCGTTACCGGAAAGGGGCTACGAGCAGTACTTC. It is translated as CASSYSLPERGYEQYF.

J is TRBJ2-1 and V is TRBV11-2; 14 positions agree with TRBD2. Germline V lookup: CDR1 SGHAT, CDR2 FQNNGV. CDR3 size: 17 residues. The trim removed 6 bases at V and 7 bases at J, leaving 11 bases unmatched. Written as DNA, the CDR3 is TGTGCCAGCAGGGGACTAGCGGGAGCGGTTGACTCGAATGAGCAGTTCTTC. This codes for CASRGLAGAVDSNEQFF.